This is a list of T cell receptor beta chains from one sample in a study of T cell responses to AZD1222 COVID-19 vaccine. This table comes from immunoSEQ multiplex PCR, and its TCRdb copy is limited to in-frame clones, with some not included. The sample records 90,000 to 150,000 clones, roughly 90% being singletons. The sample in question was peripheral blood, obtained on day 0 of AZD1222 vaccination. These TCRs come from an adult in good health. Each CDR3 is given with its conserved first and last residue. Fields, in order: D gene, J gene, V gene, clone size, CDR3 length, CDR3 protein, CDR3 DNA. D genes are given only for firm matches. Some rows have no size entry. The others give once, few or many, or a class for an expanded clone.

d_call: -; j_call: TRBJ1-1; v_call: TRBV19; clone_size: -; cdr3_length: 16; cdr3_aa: CASQPRWEGQNTEAFF; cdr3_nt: TGTGCCAGTCAACCCCGGTGGGAGGGACAGAACACTGAAGCTTTCTTT
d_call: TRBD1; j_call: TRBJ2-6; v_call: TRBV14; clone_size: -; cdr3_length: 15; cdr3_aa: CASSQRTGVANVLTF; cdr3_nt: TGTGCCAGCAGCCAAAGGACAGGGGTGGCCAACGTCCTGACTTTC
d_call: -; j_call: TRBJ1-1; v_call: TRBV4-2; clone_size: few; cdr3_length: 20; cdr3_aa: CASSQEVMAAGRIMNTEAFF; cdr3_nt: TGTGCCAGCAGCCAAGAAGTTATGGCGGCCGGGAGAATCATGAACACTGAAGCTTTCTTT
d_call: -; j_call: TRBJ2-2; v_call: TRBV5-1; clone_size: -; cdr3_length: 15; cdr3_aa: CASSLGTADTGELFF; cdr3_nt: TGCGCCAGCAGCTTGGGGACTGCTGACACCGGGGAGCTGTTTTTT
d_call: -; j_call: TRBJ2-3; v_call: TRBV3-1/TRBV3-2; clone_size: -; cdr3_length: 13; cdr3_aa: CASSPLARDTQYF; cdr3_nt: TGTGCCAGCAGCCCCCTAGCTAGGGATACGCAGTATTTT
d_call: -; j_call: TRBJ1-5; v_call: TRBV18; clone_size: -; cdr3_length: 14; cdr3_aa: CASSPGHTNQPQHF; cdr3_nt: TGTGCCAGCTCACCGGGGCATACGAATCAGCCCCAGCATTTT
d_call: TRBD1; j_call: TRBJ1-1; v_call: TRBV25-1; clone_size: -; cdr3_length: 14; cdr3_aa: CASRDRGLGTEAFF; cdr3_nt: TGTGCCAGCAGGGACAGGGGACTGGGGACTGAAGCTTTCTTT
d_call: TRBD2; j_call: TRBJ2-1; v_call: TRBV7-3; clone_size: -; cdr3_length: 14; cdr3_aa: CASSPPEAGGPTFF; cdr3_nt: TGTGCCAGCAGCCCCCCGGAAGCGGGGGGGCCTACGTTCTTC
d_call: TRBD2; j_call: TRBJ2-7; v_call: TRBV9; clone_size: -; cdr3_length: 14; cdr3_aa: CASSRTSASYEQYF; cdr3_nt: TGTGCCAGCAGCCGGACTAGCGCCTCCTACGAGCAGTACTTC
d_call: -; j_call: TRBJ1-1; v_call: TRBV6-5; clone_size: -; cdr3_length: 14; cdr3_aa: CASSYLGVNTEAFF; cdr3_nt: TGTGCCAGCAGTTACTTGGGGGTGAACACTGAAGCTTTCTTT
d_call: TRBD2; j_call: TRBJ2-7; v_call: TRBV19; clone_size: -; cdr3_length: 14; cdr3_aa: CASSLAGPTYEQYF; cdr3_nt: TGTGCCAGTAGTCTAGCGGGGCCAACCTACGAGCAGTACTTC
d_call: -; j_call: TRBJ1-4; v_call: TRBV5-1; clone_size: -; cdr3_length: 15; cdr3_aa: CASSFRQEANEKLFF; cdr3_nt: TGCGCCAGCAGCTTCCGACAGGAGGCTAATGAAAAACTGTTTTTT
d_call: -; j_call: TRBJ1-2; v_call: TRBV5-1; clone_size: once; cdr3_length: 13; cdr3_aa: CASSFIQGRDDTF; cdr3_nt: TGCGCCAGCAGCTTTATCCAAGGCCGGGACGACACCTTC
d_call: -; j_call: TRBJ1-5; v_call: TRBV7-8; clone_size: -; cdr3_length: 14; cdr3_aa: CASSQTGRNQPQHF; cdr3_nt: TGTGCCAGCAGTCAAACAGGGCGCAATCAGCCCCAGCATTTT
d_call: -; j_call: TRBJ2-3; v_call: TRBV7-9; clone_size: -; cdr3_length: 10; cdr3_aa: CASSFDTQYF; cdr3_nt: TGTGCCAGCAGCTTTGATACGCAGTATTTT
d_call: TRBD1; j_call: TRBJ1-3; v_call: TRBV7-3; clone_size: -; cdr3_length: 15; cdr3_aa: CASSLQGGSGNTIYF; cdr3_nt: TGTGCCAGCAGCCTTCAGGGGGGCTCTGGAAACACCATATATTTT
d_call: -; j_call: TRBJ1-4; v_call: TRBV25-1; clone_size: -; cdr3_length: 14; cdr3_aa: CASSDWDFVEKLFF; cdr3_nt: TGTGCCAGCAGTGATTGGGACTTTGTTGAAAAACTGTTTTTT
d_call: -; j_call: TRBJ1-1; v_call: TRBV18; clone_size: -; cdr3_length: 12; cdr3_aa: CASSQENTEAFF; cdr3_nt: TGTGCCAGCTCACAAGAGAACACTGAAGCTTTCTTT
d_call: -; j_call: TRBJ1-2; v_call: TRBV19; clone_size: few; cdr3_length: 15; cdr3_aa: CASNPSSSSSYGYTF; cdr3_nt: TGTGCCAGTAATCCCTCTTCATCGTCCAGCTATGGCTACACCTTC
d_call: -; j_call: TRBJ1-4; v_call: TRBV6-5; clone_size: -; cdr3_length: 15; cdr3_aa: CASSYGGGLDEKLFF; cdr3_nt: TGTGCCAGCAGTTACGGAGGAGGGCTTGATGAAAAACTGTTTTTT
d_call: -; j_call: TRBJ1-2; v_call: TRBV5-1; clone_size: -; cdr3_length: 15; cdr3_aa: CASSFGQKEGYGYTF; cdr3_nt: TGCGCCAGCAGCTTCGGACAGAAGGAGGGCTATGGCTACACCTTC
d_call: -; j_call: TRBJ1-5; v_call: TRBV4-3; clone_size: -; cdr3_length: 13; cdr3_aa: CASSQGLNQPQHF; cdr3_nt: TGCGCCAGCAGCCAAGGTTTGAATCAGCCCCAGCATTTT
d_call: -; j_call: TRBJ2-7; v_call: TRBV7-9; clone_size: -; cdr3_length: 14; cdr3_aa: CASSFGGGIDEQYF; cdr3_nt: TGTGCCAGCAGCTTCGGTGGAGGGATCGACGAGCAGTACTTC
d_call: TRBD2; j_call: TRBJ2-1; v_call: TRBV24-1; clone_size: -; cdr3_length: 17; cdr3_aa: CATSDRNSGVTYNEQFF; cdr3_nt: TGTGCCACCAGTGATAGAAATAGCGGGGTGACCTACAATGAGCAGTTCTTC
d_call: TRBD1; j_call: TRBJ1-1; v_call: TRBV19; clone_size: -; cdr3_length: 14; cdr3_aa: CASSNQGGWTEAFF; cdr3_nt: TGTGCCAGTAGTAACCAGGGGGGCTGGACTGAAGCTTTCTTT
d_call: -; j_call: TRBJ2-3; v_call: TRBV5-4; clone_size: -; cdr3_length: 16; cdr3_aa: CASSPTGFTGLGTQYF; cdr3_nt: TGTGCCAGCAGCCCCACCGGGTTCACGGGATTAGGTACGCAGTATTTT
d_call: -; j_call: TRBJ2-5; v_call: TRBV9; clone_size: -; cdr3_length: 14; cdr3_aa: CASSGQGYRETQYF; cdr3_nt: TGTGCCAGCAGCGGACAAGGTTACAGAGAGACCCAGTACTTC
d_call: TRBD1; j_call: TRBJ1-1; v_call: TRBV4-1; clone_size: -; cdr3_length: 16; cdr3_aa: CASSQDPDRANTEAFF; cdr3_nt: TGCGCCAGCAGCCAAGATCCCGACAGGGCGAACACTGAAGCTTTCTTT
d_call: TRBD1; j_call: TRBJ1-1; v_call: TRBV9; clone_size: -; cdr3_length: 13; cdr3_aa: CASSVEGGQVAFF; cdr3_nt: TGTGCCAGCAGCGTAGAAGGAGGACAGGTAGCTTTCTTT
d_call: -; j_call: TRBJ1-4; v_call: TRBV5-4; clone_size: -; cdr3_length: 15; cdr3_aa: CASSLGGRGNEKLFF; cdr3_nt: TGTGCCAGCAGCTTGGGTGGCAGGGGTAATGAAAAACTGTTTTTT
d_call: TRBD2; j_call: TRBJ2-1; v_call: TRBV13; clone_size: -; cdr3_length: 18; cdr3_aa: CASSLEKGGLAGHNEQFF; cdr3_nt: TGTGCCAGCAGCTTAGAGAAGGGCGGGCTAGCGGGTCACAATGAGCAGTTCTTC
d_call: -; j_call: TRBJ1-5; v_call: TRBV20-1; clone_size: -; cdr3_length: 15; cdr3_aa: CSASKTATRDQPQHF; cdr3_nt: TGCAGTGCTAGTAAGACAGCGACTAGGGATCAGCCCCAGCATTTT
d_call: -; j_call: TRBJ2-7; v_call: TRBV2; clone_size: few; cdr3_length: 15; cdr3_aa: CASSTRLFSSYEQYF; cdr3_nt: TGTGCCAGCAGTACCAGACTTTTCAGCTCCTACGAGCAGTACTTC
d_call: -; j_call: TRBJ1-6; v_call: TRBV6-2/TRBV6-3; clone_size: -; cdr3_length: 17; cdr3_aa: CASSTFGRSSYNSPLHF; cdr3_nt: TGTGCCAGCAGTACCTTTGGCAGGAGCTCCTATAATTCACCCCTCCACTTT
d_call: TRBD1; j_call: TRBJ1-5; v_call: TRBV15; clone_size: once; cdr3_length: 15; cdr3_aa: CATSSGTGALQPQHF; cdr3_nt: TGTGCCACCAGCTCGGGGACAGGGGCGCTCCAGCCCCAGCATTTT
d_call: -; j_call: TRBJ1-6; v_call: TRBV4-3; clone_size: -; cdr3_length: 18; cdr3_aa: CASSQEATDSSYNSPLHF; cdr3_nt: TGCGCCAGCAGCCAAGAGGCGACAGATAGCTCCTATAATTCACCCCTCCACTTT
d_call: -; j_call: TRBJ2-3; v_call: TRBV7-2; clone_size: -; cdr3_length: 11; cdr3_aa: CASSYEDTQYF; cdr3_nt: TGTGCCAGCAGCTACGAAGATACGCAGTATTTT
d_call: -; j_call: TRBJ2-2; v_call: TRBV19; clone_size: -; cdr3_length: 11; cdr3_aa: CASSAHGELFF; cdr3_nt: TGTGCCAGTAGTGCCCACGGGGAGCTGTTTTTT
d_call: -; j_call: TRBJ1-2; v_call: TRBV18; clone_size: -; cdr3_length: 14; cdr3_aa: CASSLETVNYGYTF; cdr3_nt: TGTGCCAGCTCTCTCGAGACAGTAAACTATGGCTACACCTTC
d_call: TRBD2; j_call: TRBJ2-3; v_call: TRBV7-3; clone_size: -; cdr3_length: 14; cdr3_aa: CASGRGTSGDTQYF; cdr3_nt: TGTGCCAGCGGGAGAGGGACTAGCGGGGATACGCAGTATTTT
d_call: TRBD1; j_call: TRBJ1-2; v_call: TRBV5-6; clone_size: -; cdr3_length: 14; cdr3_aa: CASSPRGPNYGYTF; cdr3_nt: TGTGCCAGCAGCCCCAGGGGGCCTAACTATGGCTACACCTTC
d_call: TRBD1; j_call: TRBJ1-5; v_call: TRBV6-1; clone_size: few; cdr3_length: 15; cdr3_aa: CASSEERGLNQPQHF; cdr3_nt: TGTGCCAGCAGTGAAGAGAGGGGGCTGAACCAGCCCCAGCATTTT
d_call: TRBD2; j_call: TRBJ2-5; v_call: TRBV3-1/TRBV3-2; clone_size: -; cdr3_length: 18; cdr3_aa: CASSLIARLAGGSETQYF; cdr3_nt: TGTGCCAGCAGCCTGATCGCTCGACTAGCGGGGGGGTCAGAGACCCAGTACTTC
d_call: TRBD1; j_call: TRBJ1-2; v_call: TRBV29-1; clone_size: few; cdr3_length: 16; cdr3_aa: CSVEAGQVSNPYGYTF; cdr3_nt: TGCAGCGTTGAAGCCGGACAGGTCTCGAACCCGTATGGCTACACCTTC
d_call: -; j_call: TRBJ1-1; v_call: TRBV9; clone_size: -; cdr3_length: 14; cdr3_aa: CASSVDRAGGEAFF; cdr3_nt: TGTGCCAGCAGCGTAGACCGGGCAGGAGGCGAAGCTTTCTTT
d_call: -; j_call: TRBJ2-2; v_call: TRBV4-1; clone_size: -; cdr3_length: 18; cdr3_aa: CASSQEDTGLVYTGELFF; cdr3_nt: TGCGCCAGCAGCCAAGAGGACACAGGGTTGGTTTACACCGGGGAGCTGTTTTTT
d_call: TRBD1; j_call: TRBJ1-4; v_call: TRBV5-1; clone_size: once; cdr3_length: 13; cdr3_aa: CASSATDRERLFF; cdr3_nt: TGCGCCAGCAGCGCTACCGACAGGGAGAGACTGTTTTTT
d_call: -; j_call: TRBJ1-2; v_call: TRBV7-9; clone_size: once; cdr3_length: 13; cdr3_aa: CASSLGRQEGYTF; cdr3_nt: TGTGCCAGCAGCTTAGGTCGGCAGGAAGGCTACACCTTC
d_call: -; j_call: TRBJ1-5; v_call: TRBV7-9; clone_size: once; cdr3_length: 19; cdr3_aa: CASSYYINPEAYSNQPQHF; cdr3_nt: TGTGCCAGCAGCTACTACATCAACCCCGAGGCCTATAGCAATCAGCCCCAGCATTTT
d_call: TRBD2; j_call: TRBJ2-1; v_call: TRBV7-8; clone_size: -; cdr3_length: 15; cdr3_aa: CASALALAGGIEQFF; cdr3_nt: TGTGCCAGCGCCCTCGCCCTAGCGGGGGGAATTGAGCAGTTCTTC
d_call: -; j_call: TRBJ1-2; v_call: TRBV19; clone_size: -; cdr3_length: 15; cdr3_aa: CASSIRDSTNYGYTF; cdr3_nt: TGTGCCAGTAGTATAAGGGATTCAACTAACTATGGCTACACCTTC
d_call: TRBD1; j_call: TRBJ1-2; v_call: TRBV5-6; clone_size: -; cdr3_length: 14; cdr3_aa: CASSLTGGSYGYTF; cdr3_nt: TGTGCCAGCAGCTTGACAGGGGGCAGCTATGGCTACACCTTC
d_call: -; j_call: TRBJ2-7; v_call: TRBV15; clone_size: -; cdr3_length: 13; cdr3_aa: CATSRDYLGGEYF; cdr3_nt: TGTGCCACCAGCAGAGACTATTTAGGGGGGGAGTACTTC
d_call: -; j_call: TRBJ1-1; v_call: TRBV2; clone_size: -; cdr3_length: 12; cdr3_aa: CASEPGGPVCFF; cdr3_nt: TGTGCCAGCGAGCCCGGCGGACCCGTCTGTTTCTTT
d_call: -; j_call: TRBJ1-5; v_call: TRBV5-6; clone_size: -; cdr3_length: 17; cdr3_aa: CASSLGVTTIGNQPQHF; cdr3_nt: TGTGCCAGCAGCTTGGGGGTTACGACGATTGGCAATCAGCCCCAGCATTTT
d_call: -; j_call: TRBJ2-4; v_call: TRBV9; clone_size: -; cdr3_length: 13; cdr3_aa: CASSSLDMGIQYF; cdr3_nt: TGTGCCAGCAGCTCCCTCGATATGGGCATTCAGTACTTC
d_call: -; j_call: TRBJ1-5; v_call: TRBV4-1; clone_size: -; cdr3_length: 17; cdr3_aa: CASSQDPGPWSNQPQHF; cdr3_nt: TGCGCCAGCAGCCAAGATCCCGGCCCATGGAGCAATCAGCCCCAGCATTTT